There are a few counts of the clone carrying this T cell receptor (beta chain). These data belong to a study of blood T cell repertoires in COVID-19. Trimming took 3 bases from V and 2 from J; bases not matched to a gene: 8. This CDR3 has 17 residues. The germline V gene encodes CDR1 KGHSH and CDR2 LQKENI. Authors' data handling: Researchers report that nucleated cell counts were estimated from reference gene primer amplification. Sequenced by immunoSEQ multiplex PCR; TCRdb stores in-frame clones only, minus some. The V and J calls and clone size were taken over from that table, and D and trimming were inferred from the DNA. This table holds some 180,000 clones, about 80% found once.

The TCR originated in a woman in her 70s in a cohort exposed to, infected with or recovered from COVID-19 (not recorded which). The sample consisted of PBMCs or T cells enriched from blood (not recorded which). The chain employs TRBV18 and TRBJ1-1; 11 positions match TRBD1. The CDR3 region has the DNA TGTGCCAGCTCACCTTTCCAAGGACAGGGGGCAAACACTGAAGCTTTCTTT. Amino acid sequence: CASSPFQGQGANTEAFF.